These T cell receptor beta chains were read from a single sample in a study of Tregs in tolerant kidney transplant recipients. Produced via immunoSEQ multiplex PCR; TCRdb's table is partial and in-frame only. The table includes some 64,000 clones, roughly 98% detected once. The sequenced sample was Tregs from blood, obtained before the transplant. The origin of the receptors is a human donor who received a combined kidney and bone marrow transplant. CDR3s include the opening cysteine and the closing phenylalanine or tryptophan. D genes are given only for firm matches. Clone size is stated in some rows and not others, as once, few, many or a class when expanded.

clone size,V gene,D gene,J gene,CDR3 protein,CDR3 DNA
.,TRBV6-6,TRBD2,TRBJ2-1,CASSYRLAGNNEQFF,TGTGCCAGCAGTTACCGTCTAGCGGGGAACAATGAGCAGTTCTTC
.,TRBV29-1,TRBD1,TRBJ1-2,CSVEGTGEYFYGYTF,TGCAGCGTTGAAGGGACAGGGGAATATTTCTATGGCTACACCTTC
.,TRBV28,TRBD2,TRBJ2-3,CASSPAGSTDTQYF,TGTGCCAGCAGTCCAGCGGGGTCGACAGATACGCAGTATTTT
.,TRBV7-6,.,TRBJ1-2,CASSLRGGSYGYTF,TGTGCCAGCAGCTTAAGGGGGGGGAGTTATGGCTACACCTTC
.,TRBV7-2,TRBD1,TRBJ2-5,CASSFPRATTGGGETQYF,TGTGCCAGCAGCTTCCCCCGGGCCACGACAGGGGGTGGAGAGACCCAGTACTTC
.,TRBV18,.,TRBJ1-5,CASSPGDQPQHF,TGTGCCAGCTCACCAGGAGATCAGCCCCAGCATTTT
.,TRBV27,TRBD1,TRBJ2-4,CASSPRQGYIQYF,TGTGCCAGCAGCCCCAGACAGGGCTACATTCAGTACTTC
.,TRBV5-1,TRBD1,TRBJ2-7,CASSLTGTGLTEQYF,TGCGCCAGCAGCCTCACCGGGACAGGGTTGACCGAGCAGTACTTC
.,TRBV7-6,TRBD2,TRBJ2-1,CASSLALAGGRNEQFF,TGTGCCAGCAGCTTAGCCCTAGCGGGAGGGCGGAATGAGCAGTTCTTC
.,TRBV5-4,.,TRBJ2-3,CASSLGAGPSTDTQYF,TGTGCCAGCAGCTTGGGGGCGGGCCCTTCGACAGATACGCAGTATTTT
.,TRBV11-2,TRBD1,TRBJ1-1,CASSLRRDRSNTEAFF,TGTGCCAGCAGCTTAAGGCGGGACAGATCGAACACTGAAGCTTTCTTT
.,TRBV6-1,.,TRBJ1-5,CASSVTASNQPQHF,TGTGCCAGCAGTGTAACAGCTAGCAATCAGCCCCAGCATTTT
.,TRBV19,.,TRBJ1-1,CASSMQGYTEAFF,TGTGCCAGTAGTATGCAGGGCTACACTGAAGCTTTCTTT
.,TRBV18,TRBD2,TRBJ2-1,CASSPPGTSSYNEQFF,TGTGCCAGCTCACCTCCCGGGACTAGCTCCTACAATGAGCAGTTCTTC
.,TRBV2,.,TRBJ1-4,CASSEAIRLGDEKLFF,TGTGCCAGCAGTGAAGCAATAAGGCTCGGGGATGAAAAACTGTTTTTT
once,TRBV2,.,TRBJ2-4,CASSELVAKNIQYF,TGTGCCAGCAGCGAGTTGGTGGCCAAAAACATTCAGTACTTC
.,TRBV4-3,TRBD1,TRBJ1-4,CASSQWDRGRVNEKLFF,TGCGCCAGCAGCCAATGGGACAGGGGGCGCGTGAATGAAAAACTGTTTTTT
.,TRBV6-5,TRBD1,TRBJ1-1,CASSYGRHRDREEAFF,TGTGCCAGCAGTTACGGTCGCCACCGGGACAGGGAAGAAGCTTTCTTT
.,TRBV5-1,TRBD1,TRBJ1-4,CASRQGVATNEKLFF,TGCGCCAGTCGACAGGGGGTTGCAACTAATGAAAAACTGTTTTTT
.,TRBV15,.,TRBJ2-1,CATSRVLGSDEQFF,TGTGCCACCAGCAGAGTTCTCGGTAGCGATGAGCAGTTCTTC
.,TRBV30,TRBD2,TRBJ2-3,CAWKLTGGPADTQYF,TGTGCCTGGAAATTAACGGGAGGGCCGGCAGATACGCAGTATTTT
.,TRBV25-1,.,TRBJ2-7,CASSPSLGSSYEQYF,TGTGCCAGCAGTCCTAGTCTGGGGAGCTCCTACGAGCAGTACTTC
.,TRBV6-6,TRBD2,TRBJ2-2,CASSGLAGSYGGELFF,TGTGCCAGCAGCGGACTAGCGGGATCTTACGGCGGGGAGCTGTTTTTT
.,TRBV11-2,TRBD2,TRBJ2-3,CASSSSGTSTDTQYF,TGTGCCAGCAGCTCTAGCGGTACTAGCACAGATACGCAGTATTTT
.,TRBV6-1,.,TRBJ2-4,CASGVGNIQYF,TGTGCCAGCGGAGTAGGAAACATTCAGTACTTC
.,TRBV7-8,.,TRBJ2-2,CASVGQTNTGELFF,TGTGCCAGCGTTGGACAAACGAACACCGGGGAGCTGTTTTTT
.,TRBV5-1,.,TRBJ1-1,CASRARGDLNTEAFF,TGCGCCAGCAGGGCCAGGGGAGACTTGAACACTGAAGCTTTCTTT
once,TRBV6-4,TRBD1,TRBJ1-2,CASRGTGTGYTF,TGTGCCAGCAGGGGGACAGGGACTGGCTACACCTTC
.,TRBV7-2,.,TRBJ2-7,CASSLQGLQVYEQYF,TGTGCCAGCAGCTTACAGGGCCTCCAAGTGTACGAGCAGTACTTC
.,TRBV6-5,.,TRBJ2-1,CASNQGGGEQFF,TGTGCCAGCAACCAAGGCGGTGGTGAGCAGTTCTTC